Listed here is a single TCR beta chain. No antigen is known for it. No per-base quality is available; no much larger clone lies one base away. Ficoll-Paque density gradient centrifugation was used to isolate PBMCs. The data were produced on an Illumina NovaSeq 6000. TCRalpha and TCRbeta cDNA libraries were constructed by 5'RACE with constant-segment primers, with sample barcodes and unique molecular identifiers being introduced. Trizol reagent was used to extract RNA from every sample. Amplification of the libraries took two PCR steps, and the second step added a second sample barcode plus Illumina TruSeq adapters. Libraries were sequenced on an Illumina NovaSeq with 2 x 150 bp paired-end reads. As for the original processing: Reads were demultiplexed and collapsed into UMI-guided consensus sequences with migec v1.2.7. With mixcr v2.1.11, UMI consensuses were aligned to TRA and TRB V and J templates and assembled into clonotypes. Clonotypes were classified as expanded or contracted when called significant by both edgeR and NoisET, with noise models trained on biological replicates. For edgeR calls, the cutoffs were a false discovery rate-adjusted p below 0.01 and a log2 fold-change threshold of 1. As an exploratory analysis of dynamics, PCA with hierarchical clustering was applied to max-normalized trajectories of the 1000 most abundant clonotypes. The CD4 or CD8 phenotype of responding clones was assigned using the separately sequenced CD4+ and CD8+ repertoires. TCRdb reprocessed the public reads (quality trimming at Q25 with fastp, clone calling with MiXCR) and kept in-frame beta chains. Every distinct CDR3 protein forms one entry, paired with its most common genes and DNA. TCRdb's processing, not the study's, gives the V and J calls here. The sample table lists 200,000 to 300,000 distinct CDR3 sequences, over 15% of them with a count of one. The biggest ten clones account for around a fifth of the sample.

The data were obtained in a study of T-cell memory formation after mild COVID-19 (dated by TCRdb to the early 2020s). Broadly, across the study: Most TCR sequence clusters were specific to one of the two donors. In a couple of donors, T-cell clones that expanded and contracted after mild COVID-19 were tracked by sequencing TCRalpha and TCRbeta repertoires over time. The cohort was made up of two young adult volunteers, one female and one male, who were previously healthy.

Taken from cysteine to phenylalanine, the CDR3 has 12 residues. Left in the record is the CDR3 DNA by itself, 36 bases read in frame from the first base. V is cut back by 2 bases and J by 15 bases, with 8 bases in the junction unmatched. For CDR1 and CDR2, the germline V gene lists SGHRS and YFSETQ. The paper as a whole reports these results and caveats: Contracting CD4+ clones turned up mainly in the CM and EM memory subsets, whereas EMRA was where CD8+ clones were enriched. The study covered only a couple of mild cases, and larger cohorts including severe cases with pre-infection samples were considered necessary. Balanced CD4/CD8 phenotypes were observed for clones contracting from day 15 to 85, whereas a bias towards CD4+ was observed for a second wave of clones expanding from day 15 to 37. Some responding clones were detected in pre-infection memory, which suggested that pre-existing cross-reactive memory T cells had joined the SARS-CoV-2 response. Whether the second-wave clones peaking on day 37 were SARS-CoV-2 specific was not confirmed.

The receptor was derived from a man younger than 35 who had mild COVID-19 (a few samples of this study predate the infection). The sample titles of this study are shuffled in the database, so cell type and time point are left out; the donor was told from shared clones. The sequencing input was PBMCs or a T cell subset sorted from them (not recorded which). The V and J genes are TRBV5-1 and TRBJ2-1, with TRBD2 matching 7 junction bases. The nucleotide sequence is TGCGCCAGCAGCTTTGAAGGGAGGGTGGGGTTCTTC. The resulting protein is CASSFEGRVGFF.